This T cell receptor beta chain comes out of a study of cytomegalovirus exposure and HLA in healthy donors. This clone is medium-sized by share. TCRdb keeps only in-frame clones here, not all; method: immunoSEQ multiplex PCR. The sample consists of some 330,000 clones, roughly 88% of them appearing once. This receptor was obtained from a woman under 30 in good health and CMV-seronegative. The sequencing input was PBMCs.

CDR3 sequence reads: CASSDSGTGGYNEQFF. The CDR3 DNA reads as TGTGCCAGCAGTGACTCCGGGACAGGGGGCTACAATGAGCAGTTCTTC. The chain couples TRBV6-4 to TRBJ2-1, with 11 nucleotides matching TRBD1. J gave up 3 bases and V 0 bases, and 1 base lay outside the gene matches. CDR1 and CDR2 (germline): MRHNA, SNTAGT. The CDR3 has 16 residues.